Below, one T cell receptor beta chain is given with its context. Its antigen remains unidentified. CDR3 length equals 18 residues. Germline CDR1 reads MGHDK; CDR2 reads SYGVNS. This specimen comes from a study of monozygotic twins with inflammatory bowel disease. General study results and limits: It was in IBD patients that TCRbeta diversity (inverse Simpson) was lower than in healthy co-twins.

Each TCR library consumed 3500 ng of total RNA. After re-calling the 5' RACE reads, TCRdb lists one entry per CDR3 protein, DNA absent. The table lists 330,000 or so distinct CDR3 sequences. The sequence was obtained from a human donor with ulcerative colitis or Crohn's disease, or a healthy co-twin of an affected twin (not recorded which). Sequenced material: blood. The V call is TRBV25-1, the J call TRBJ2-1. The CDR3 reads CASSDYRSAFRIPDEQFF.